The 15 T cell receptor beta chains listed next were all sequenced from one sample in a study of cytomegalovirus exposure and HLA in healthy donors. A multiplex PCR was run with 60 Vbeta primers and 13 Jbeta primers. Profiling relied on immunoSEQ multiplex PCR, and the TCRdb table lists in-frame clones only, not all of them. The table has around 76,000 clones, about two thirds seen once. Input material: PBMCs. The source is a woman aged 50 to 60 in good health and CMV-seropositive.

The chain combines TRBV4-3 with TRBJ1-1, with 7 bases matching TRBD1. Trimming took 0 bases from V and 6 from J; bases not matched to a gene: 16. The CDR3 length is 18 residues. The germline V gene encodes CDR1 LGHNA and CDR2 YSLEER. CDR3 DNA: TGCGCCAGCAGCCAAGACCTCTGGACAGGTTATCAGTTCCCTGAAGCTTTCTTT. This translates into CASSQDLWTGYQFPEAFF.

This chain links TRBV2 with TRBJ1-1; D possibly corresponds to TRBD1 (6 bases). CDR1 is SNHLY and CDR2 is FYNNEI in the germline V gene. The CDR3 totals 13 residues. Trimming removed 6 bases at V and 4 bases at J, with 12 bases between. The CDR3 is CASRSGEGTEAFF. CDR3 in DNA: TGTGCCAGCAGGTCAGGGGAGGGCACTGAAGCTTTCTTT.

The rearrangement uses TRBV7-9 and TRBJ2-4; a possible D gene is TRBD1 (6 bases). Germline CDR1 SEHNR, CDR2 FQNEAQ (reference sequence). The V and J ends lost 5 bases and 7 bases respectively, with 12 bases between them. The CDR3 runs 13 residues. The CDR3 DNA follows: TGTGCCAGCAGCCCTCAGGGGTCGAACATTCAGTACTTC. It encodes CASSPQGSNIQYF.

The chain carries TRBV23-1 and TRBJ1-5, with 9 bases matching TRBD1. TRBV23-1 is labeled an ORF, and its function is uncertain. The CDR3 extends over 17 amino acids. With V trimmed by 3 bases and J by 1 base, 7 bases remained unmatched. CDR3 sequence reads: CASSHPGTGTSNQPQHF. CDR3 in DNA: TGCGCCAGCAGTCACCCCGGGACAGGGACGAGCAATCAGCCCCAGCATTTT.

The chain is built from TRBV2 and TRBJ2-1; D remains ambiguous. The CDR3 consists of 15 residues. V was clipped by 10 bases and J by 0 bases, with 16 bases between them. Germline CDR1 SNHLY, CDR2 FYNNEI. Here the CDR3 DNA reads TGTGCCACCCAACCCGAGTATAGCTCCTACAATGAGCAGTTCTTC. This gives the protein CATQPEYSSYNEQFF.

The V gene is TRBV6-5, the J gene TRBJ2-5, with a tentative D call TRBD2 (6 bases). The CDR3 is made up of 15 amino acids. Trimming took 5 bases from V and 1 from J, leaving 14 bases between them. Germline-derived CDR1 and CDR2 are MNHEY and SVGAGI. DNA of the CDR3: TGTGCCAGCAGTACGGACGGGGGTTCCCAAGAGACCCAGTACTTC. It encodes CASSTDGGSQETQYF.

J is TRBJ2-3 and V is TRBV11-3, with 12 bases lining up with TRBD1. Trimming cost V 5 bases and J 2 bases; bases outside gene matches: 8. The CDR3 length is 17 residues. CDR1 and CDR2 (germline): SGHNT, YENEEA. In DNA, the CDR3 is TGTGCCAGCAGCCCTAGGGGACAGGGGGCGTCCACAGATACGCAGTATTTT. It is translated as CASSPRGQGASTDTQYF.

The V and J genes are TRBV5-1 and TRBJ1-2, with 7 bases identical to TRBD1. Trimming took 0 bases from V and 6 from J; bases not matched to a gene: 11. The CDR3 extends over 16 amino acids. CDR1 and CDR2 from the germline V gene are SGHRS and YFSETQ. CDR3 DNA sequence: TGCGCCAGCAGCTTGGGGGGCGCGGACAGGAGCGATGGCTACACCTTC. Encoded protein: CASSLGGADRSDGYTF.

V is TRBV10-3 and J is TRBJ1-1, with D unclear. V was trimmed by 4 bases and J by 5 bases, leaving 11 bases between them. Germline assignment: CDR1 ENHRY and CDR2 SYGVKD. CDR3 length: 13 amino acids. For the CDR3, the DNA is TGTGCCATCAGTGTGCAGGTGGCAACTGAAGCTTTCTTT. Translating gives CAISVQVATEAFF.

V usage is TRBV5-1 and J usage is TRBJ1-4, with D unclear. This CDR3 contains 14 residues. V was trimmed by 0 bases and J by 2 bases, leaving 5 bases between them. Germline CDR1 is SGHRS and CDR2 is YFSETQ. CDR3 coding DNA: TGCGCCAGCAGCTTGGCTCTTACTAATGAAAAACTGTTTTTT. The encoded protein is CASSLALTNEKLFF.

CDR3 in amino acids: CASSFLAPNTGELFF. The CDR3 DNA is TGCGCCAGCAGCTTTCTAGCGCCGAACACCGGGGAGCTGTTTTTT. The chain links TRBV5-1 to TRBJ2-2, with a weak D call TRBD2 (6 bases). The CDR3 loop spans 15 amino acids. Trimming cost V 2 bases and J 0 bases, with 8 bases left between them. The germline V gene has CDR1 SGHRS and CDR2 YFSETQ. Full variable domain (outside the CDR3, taken from reference TRBV5-1 and TRBJ2-2): KAGVTQTPRYLIKTRGQQVTLSCSPISGHRSVSWYQQTPGQGLQFLFEYFSETQRNKGNFPGRFSGRQFSNSRSEMNVSTLELGDSALYLCASSFLAPNTGELFFGEGSRLTVL.

This clone is a singleton in its sample. The chain recombines TRBV5-4 with TRBJ2-1; 8 nucleotides line up with TRBD2. The CDR3 loop spans 16 amino acids. Unmatched junction bases numbered 5, after V lost 0 bases and J lost 3 bases. In germline, CDR1 is SGHNT, CDR2 YYREEE (reference sequence). CDR3 nucleotide sequence: TGTGCCAGCAGCTTGGGGACTAGCCAGATCTACAATGAGCAGTTCTTC. It yields the protein CASSLGTSQIYNEQFF.

The chain couples TRBV6-6 to TRBJ2-2, with 8 bases identical to TRBD1. The CDR3 extends over 14 amino acids. Germline-derived CDR1 and CDR2 are MNHNY and SVGAGI (reference sequence). V lost 8 bases to trimming and J lost 9 bases; unmatched junction nucleotides: 11. This CDR3 reads CASRLGQGLWELFF. In nucleotides, the CDR3 is TGTGCCAGCCGTCTTGGACAGGGCCTCTGGGAGCTGTTTTTT.

V and J are TRBV5-1 and TRBJ1-5; D may be TRBD1 (6 bases). The CDR3 is 13 amino acids. V lost 4 bases to trimming and J lost 7 bases, with 12 bases between them. Germline V gene sequence: CDR1 SGHRS, CDR2 YFSETQ. CDR3 DNA: TGCGCCAGCAGCCGAACAGGGAGCCAGCCCCAGCATTTT. Translation gives CASSRTGSQPQHF.

The chain joins TRBV6-5 to TRBJ2-7, with 7 bases lining up with TRBD2. Germline V gene data show CDR1 as MNHEY and CDR2 as SVGAGI. V lost 6 bases and J lost 0; bases outside the gene matches: 8. The CDR3 contains 15 residues. For the CDR3, the DNA is TGTGCCAGCAGCCCAGCGGGGCCTAGCTCCTACGAGCAGTACTTC. Its translation is CASSPAGPSSYEQYF.